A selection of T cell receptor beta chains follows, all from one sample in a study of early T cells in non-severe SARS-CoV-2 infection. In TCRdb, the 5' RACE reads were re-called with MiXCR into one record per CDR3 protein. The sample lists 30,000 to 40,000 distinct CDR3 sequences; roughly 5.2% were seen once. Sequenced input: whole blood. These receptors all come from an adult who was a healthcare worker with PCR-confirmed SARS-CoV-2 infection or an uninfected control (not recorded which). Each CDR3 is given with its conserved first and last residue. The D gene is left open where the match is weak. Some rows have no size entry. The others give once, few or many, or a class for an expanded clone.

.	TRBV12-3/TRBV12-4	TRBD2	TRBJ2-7	TGTGCCAGTTTAGCGGGAGGGACCTACGAGCAGTACTTC	CASLAGGTYEQYF
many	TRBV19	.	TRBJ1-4	TGTGCCAGTACCCCGGGACGGCTTAATGAAAAACTGTTTTTT	CASTPGRLNEKLFF
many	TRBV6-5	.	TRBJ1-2	TGTGCCAGCAGTTTGGACGGGAACTATGGCTACACCTTC	CASSLDGNYGYTF
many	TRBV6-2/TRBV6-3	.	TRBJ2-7	TGTGCCAGCAGATCAAGCTACTACGAGCAGTACTTC	CASRSSYYEQYF
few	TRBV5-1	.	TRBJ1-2	TGCGCCAGCAGCCCAGAGACAGGACTGATCTATGGCTACACCTTC	CASSPETGLIYGYTF
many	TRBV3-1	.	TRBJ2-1	TGTGCCAGCAGCCAAGATTTTCGGGGGTGGACTCACAATGAGCAGTTCTTC	CASSQDFRGWTHNEQFF
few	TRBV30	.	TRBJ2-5	TGTGCCTGGAGCCAGCAGGGAGAAGAGACCCAGTACTTC	CAWSQQGEETQYF
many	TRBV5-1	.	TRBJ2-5	TGCGCCAGCAGCCTCCAACCGGCCCAAGAGACCCAGTACTTC	CASSLQPAQETQYF
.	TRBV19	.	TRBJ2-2	TGTGCCAGTACCCAGACAGGCGCGAACACCGGGGAGCTGTTTTTT	CASTQTGANTGELFF
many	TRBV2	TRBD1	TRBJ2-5	TGTGCCAGCAGTCAAACAGGGGGTCGCCAAGAGACCCAGTACTTC	CASSQTGGRQETQYF
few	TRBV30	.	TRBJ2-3	TGTGCCTGGTCTGGCGGTCGCACAGATACGCAGTATTTT	CAWSGGRTDTQYF
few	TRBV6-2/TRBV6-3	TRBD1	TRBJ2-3	TGTGCCAGCACCTCGGGACAGGGGGCGCGGGATACGCAGTATTTT	CASTSGQGARDTQYF
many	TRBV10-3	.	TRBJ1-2	TGTGCCATCAGTGCAAACGGAAACTATGGCTACACCTTC	CAISANGNYGYTF
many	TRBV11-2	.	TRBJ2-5	TGTGCCAGCAGCTTGCGGGGCCACCAAGAGACCCAGTACTTC	CASSLRGHQETQYF
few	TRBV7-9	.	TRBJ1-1	TGTGCCAGCATCGGGACCGTGAACACTGAAGCTTTCTTT	CASIGTVNTEAFF
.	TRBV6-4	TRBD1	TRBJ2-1	TGTGCCAGCAGTCCGGGACAGGGGACCTACAATGAGCAGTTCTTC	CASSPGQGTYNEQFF
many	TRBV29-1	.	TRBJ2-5	TGCAGCGTCTCGGACAGCGTCCAAGAGACCCAGTACTTC	CSVSDSVQETQYF
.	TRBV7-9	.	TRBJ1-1	TGTGCCAGCAGCGAGAGTGGGGGCCACACTGAAGCTTTCTTT	CASSESGGHTEAFF
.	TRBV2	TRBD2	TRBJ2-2	TGTGCCAGCGGAAGCGGGGGGAACACCGGGGAGCTGTTTTTT	CASGSGGNTGELFF
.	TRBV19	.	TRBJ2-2	TGTGCCAGTAGTATAGGAGGCCGATACACCGGGGAGCTGTTTTTT	CASSIGGRYTGELFF
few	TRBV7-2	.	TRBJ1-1	TGTGCCAGCAGCCCCAGACCGACGTGGGGCACTGAAGCTTTCTTT	CASSPRPTWGTEAFF
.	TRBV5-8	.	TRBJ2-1	TGTGCCAGCAGCTTGTGGGGTAGCGGTCTCAATGAGCAGTTCTTC	CASSLWGSGLNEQFF
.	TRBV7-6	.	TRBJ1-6	TGTGCCAGCAGCCCAGGGTCCGGGAGGCATTCACCCCTCCACTTT	CASSPGSGRHSPLHF
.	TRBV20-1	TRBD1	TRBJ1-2	TGCAGTGCACAGGGGCCAGCTAACTATGGCTACACCTTC	CSAQGPANYGYTF
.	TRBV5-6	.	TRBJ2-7	TGTGCCAGCAGCTTGGTACAGGGCTTAAGCTCCTACGAGCAGTACTTC	CASSLVQGLSSYEQYF
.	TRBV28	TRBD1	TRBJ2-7	TGTGCCACCAGGGGAGAGACAGGGGGCACCTACGAGCAGTACTTC	CATRGETGGTYEQYF
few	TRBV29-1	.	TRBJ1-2	TGCAGCGTAGCCCAGGGAGAAGGCTATGGCTACACCTTC	CSVAQGEGYGYTF
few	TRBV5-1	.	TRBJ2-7	TGCGCCAGCAGCCCCTCCCGTGGGGCAGGAGGGAGCTACGAGCAGTACTTC	CASSPSRGAGGSYEQYF
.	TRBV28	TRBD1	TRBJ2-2	TGTGCCAGCAGTTTACTCTCCTCGGGACAGGGTATATCCCATGTCGGGGAGCTGTTTTTT	CASSLLSSGQGISHVGELFF
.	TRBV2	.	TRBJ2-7	TGTGCCAGCAGTGCTACCGGGACCGTTGACTACGAGCAGTACTTC	CASSATGTVDYEQYF
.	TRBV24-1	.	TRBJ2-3	TGTGCCACCAGTGGAGATTCCACAGATACGCAGTATTTT	CATSGDSTDTQYF
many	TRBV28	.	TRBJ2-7	TGTGCCAGCAGTTTCCCGGGAACCTACGAGCAGTACTTC	CASSFPGTYEQYF
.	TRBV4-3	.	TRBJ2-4	TGCGCCAGCAGCCAAGAAAGGGAAATACAAAACATTCAGTACTTC	CASSQEREIQNIQYF
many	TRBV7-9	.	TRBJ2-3	TGTGCCAGCAGCTTAGGCGGGGTCACAGATACGCAGTATTTT	CASSLGGVTDTQYF
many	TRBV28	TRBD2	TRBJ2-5	TGTGCCAGCTATAGCGGGAGGGCCTTTGGAGAGACCCAGTACTTC	CASYSGRAFGETQYF
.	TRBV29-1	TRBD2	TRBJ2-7	TGCAGCGTTGTGGCTAGCGGGGTCTCCTACGAGCAGTACTTC	CSVVASGVSYEQYF
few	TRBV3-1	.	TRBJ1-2	TGTGCCAGCAGCCAAGATCTTGGCCAGGGAGCGGCCTATGGCTACACCTTC	CASSQDLGQGAAYGYTF
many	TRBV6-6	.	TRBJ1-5	TGTGCCAGCACCGCCAGCAATCAGCCCCAGCATTTT	CASTASNQPQHF
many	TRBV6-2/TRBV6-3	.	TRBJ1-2	TGTGCCAGCAGCGACCGGTCGAATGGCTACACCTTC	CASSDRSNGYTF
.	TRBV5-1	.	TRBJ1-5	TGCGCCAGCAGCTTGGCCCCCCGGGGAAGCCGGGATCAGCCCCAGCATTTT	CASSLAPRGSRDQPQHF
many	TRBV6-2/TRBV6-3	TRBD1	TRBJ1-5	TGTGCCAGCAGAGTCACAGGGGAAAATCAGCCCCAGCATTTT	CASRVTGENQPQHF
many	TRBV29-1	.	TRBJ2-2	TGCAGCGTTTTCGGACAGTCAACCGGGGAGCTGTTTTTT	CSVFGQSTGELFF
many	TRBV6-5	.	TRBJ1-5	TGTGCCAGCAGTGTCCACAACGGACGGGAGCCCCAGCATTTT	CASSVHNGREPQHF
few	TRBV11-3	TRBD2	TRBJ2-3	TGTGCCAGCAGCTTAGCCGGGACTAGCGGGCTTACGCAGTATTTT	CASSLAGTSGLTQYF
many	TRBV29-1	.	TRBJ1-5	TGCAGCGTTGGACAGAGCAATCAGCCCCAGCATTTT	CSVGQSNQPQHF
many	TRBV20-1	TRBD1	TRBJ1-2	TGCAGTGCTGCCCCCGGGACAGGGAACTATGGCTACACCTTC	CSAAPGTGNYGYTF
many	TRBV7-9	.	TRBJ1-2	TGTGCCAGCAACGGAGACGGATACTATGGCTACACCTTC	CASNGDGYYGYTF
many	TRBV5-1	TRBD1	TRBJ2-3	TGCGCCAGCAGCACCGGGACAGGAGCATTCTTTAGCACAGATACGCAGTATTTT	CASSTGTGAFFSTDTQYF
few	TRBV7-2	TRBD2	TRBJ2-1	TGTGCCAGCAGCCGTGCGGGACTAGCGTCCTACAATGAGCAGTTCTTC	CASSRAGLASYNEQFF